The entry that follows covers one T cell receptor beta chain sequence. CDR3 length equals 16 residues. Germline CDR1 reads LGHNA; CDR2 reads YNFKEQ. The ends lost 1 base at V and 6 bases at J; junction bases unmatched: 8. The sample belongs to a study of cytomegalovirus exposure and HLA in healthy donors. Researchers ran the PCR with 60 Vbeta and 13 Jbeta primers. Data came from immunoSEQ multiplex PCR; TCRdb stores just in-frame clones and leaves some out. The table includes fewer than 350,000 clones, 80% to 90% detected once. Sequencing was done on a sample of PBMCs. The clonotype comes from a woman under 30 in good health and CMV-seronegative. The chain links TRBV4-2 to TRBJ2-3; 9 nucleotides line up with TRBD1. This CDR3 reads CASSQASGQGGDTQYF. CDR3 sequence (DNA): TGTGCCAGCAGCCAAGCATCGGGACAGGGTGGGGATACGCAGTATTTT.